These T cell receptor beta chains were read from a single sample in a study of T cells in localized non-small cell lung cancer. TCRdb's copy holds only in-frame clones and misses some; the assay was immunoSEQ multiplex PCR. The sample contains some 10,000 clones, about 68% of which appear only once. The material was peripheral blood, obtained before any cancer treatment. All receptors come from a male donor older than 55 with stage I lung adenocarcinoma. Each CDR3 is given with its conserved first and last residue. Each record gives: J gene, V gene, D gene, CDR3 length, clone size, CDR3 protein, CDR3 DNA. The D gene is left open where the match is weak. Only part of the rows carry a size: once, few, many, or a class if the clone is expanded.

>TRBJ1-1|TRBV2|-|12|-
CASSHSNTEAFF
TGTGCCAGCTCACATTCGAACACTGAAGCTTTCTTT
>TRBJ1-1|TRBV28|TRBD1|18|-
CASSLGAGGPGGYTEAFF
TGTGCCAGCAGTTTAGGAGCAGGGGGCCCAGGGGGTTACACTGAAGCTTTCTTT
>TRBJ2-7|TRBV5-1|-|16|-
CASSPEGRGPTYEQYF
TGCGCCAGCAGCCCGGAGGGGCGGGGCCCCACCTACGAGCAGTACTTC
>TRBJ1-1|TRBV4-2|-|13|-
CASSPDKNTEAFF
TGTGCCAGCAGCCCGGACAAGAACACTGAAGCTTTCTTT
>TRBJ2-2|TRBV9|TRBD1|14|-
CASSGDRNTGELFF
TGTGCCAGCAGCGGGGACAGAAACACCGGGGAGCTGTTTTTT
>TRBJ2-3|TRBV6-5|TRBD2|14|-
CASRSIGGADTQYF
TGTGCCAGCAGATCCATCGGGGGGGCAGATACGCAGTATTTT
>TRBJ2-5|TRBV5-1|-|12|-
CTSRGHQETQYF
TGCACCAGCAGAGGGCACCAAGAGACCCAGTACTTC
>TRBJ2-2|TRBV2|-|14|few
CASRWTFMAGELFF
TGTGCCAGCAGGTGGACTTTTATGGCCGGGGAGCTGTTTTTT
>TRBJ2-2|TRBV7-3|-|14|-
CASSPHRGSGELFF
TGTGCCAGCAGCCCCCACCGGGGGTCCGGGGAGCTGTTTTTT
>TRBJ1-5|TRBV30|-|17|-
CAWSKLYVEGEIQPQHF
TGTGCCTGGAGTAAATTATATGTGGAGGGAGAAATTCAGCCCCAGCATTTT
>TRBJ1-1|TRBV2|-|13|-
CATTGQMNTEAFF
TGTGCCACCACAGGACAGATGAACACTGAAGCTTTCTTT
>TRBJ1-1|TRBV5-1|TRBD1|15|-
CASRRDRGTNTEAFF
TGCGCCAGCAGGCGGGACAGGGGGACCAACACTGAAGCTTTCTTT
>TRBJ1-5|TRBV4-1|-|15|-
CASSPSGTGNQPQHF
TGCGCCAGCAGCCCCTCCGGGACGGGCAATCAGCCCCAGCATTTT
>TRBJ2-7|TRBV11-2|-|14|-
CASSLWTQPYEQYF
TGTGCCAGCAGCTTATGGACACAGCCCTACGAGCAGTACTTC
>TRBJ1-2|TRBV6-5|-|13|-
CASSYSFNYGYTF
TGTGCCAGCAGTTACTCCTTCAACTATGGCTACACCTTC
>TRBJ1-2|TRBV4-3|-|15|-
CASSQDRGGYYGYTF
TGCGCCAGCAGCCAAGATAGGGGGGGTTACTATGGCTACACCTTC
>TRBJ1-2|TRBV19|-|13|-
CASRKQDHYGYTF
TGTGCCAGTAGAAAACAGGATCACTATGGCTACACCTTC
>TRBJ2-7|TRBV7-3|TRBD2|16|-
CASSLAGTSVIYEQYF
TGTGCCAGCAGCTTAGCCGGGACTAGCGTTATTTACGAGCAGTACTTC
>TRBJ1-2|TRBV20-1|-|11|-
CSAREANGYTF
TGCAGTGCTAGAGAGGCGAATGGCTACACCTTC
>TRBJ1-4|TRBV21-1|-|16|-
CASSKGGQRTNEKLFF
TGTGCCAGCAGCAAAGGCGGCCAGCGAACTAATGAAAAACTGTTTTTT
>TRBJ2-5|TRBV7-2|TRBD2|15|-
CASSLDPGGQETQYF
TGTGCCAGCAGCTTAGATCCGGGGGGACAAGAGACCCAGTACTTC
>TRBJ1-4|TRBV7-2|-|16|-
CASSFSAGTTNEKLFF
TGTGCCAGCAGCTTTTCCGCCGGGACAACTAATGAAAAACTGTTTTTT
>TRBJ1-2|TRBV6-6|-|15|-
CASSYSITARRGYTF
TGTGCCAGCAGTTACTCGATAACAGCCAGGCGTGGCTACACCTTC
>TRBJ2-5|TRBV2|TRBD1|14|few
CASTRQGRQETQYF
TGTGCCAGCACCAGACAGGGAAGGCAAGAGACCCAGTACTTC
>TRBJ2-7|TRBV18|-|14|-
CASSPVQGTYEQYF
TGTGCCAGCTCACCAGTTCAGGGAACCTACGAGCAGTACTTC
>TRBJ1-1|TRBV7-6|-|15|-
CASSPGGHSNTEAFF
TGTGCCAGCAGCCCGGGGGGACATTCGAACACTGAAGCTTTCTTT
>TRBJ2-7|TRBV6-5|-|13|once
CASRNPRVHEQYF
TGTGCCAGCAGGAACCCAAGGGTACACGAGCAGTACTTC
>TRBJ2-5|TRBV7-9|-|14|once
CASSPRGGAETQYF
TGTGCCAGCAGCCCCAGAGGGGGGGCTGAGACCCAGTACTTC
>TRBJ1-2|TRBV19|TRBD1|12|-
CASTTTGGGYTF
TGTGCCAGTACCACCACAGGGGGTGGCTACACCTTC
>TRBJ1-1|TRBV6-5|-|13|-
CASSYSLRTEAFF
TGTGCCAGCAGTTACTCGTTAAGGACTGAAGCTTTCTTT
>TRBJ1-2|TRBV6-6|-|12|-
CASSTAGYGYTF
TGTGCCAGCAGTACCGCGGGCTATGGCTACACCTTC
>TRBJ1-1|TRBV19|TRBD1|14|-
CASSTDRENTEAFF
TGTGCCAGTAGTACCGACAGGGAAAACACTGAAGCTTTCTTT
>TRBJ1-6|TRBV7-9|-|13|few
CASSYGPNSPLHF
TGTGCCAGCAGTTACGGGCCCAATTCACCCCTCCACTTT
>TRBJ1-5|TRBV6-5|-|14|-
CASSLDPQYQPQHF
TGTGCCAGCAGTTTAGATCCCCAATATCAGCCCCAGCATTTT
>TRBJ1-1|TRBV7-9|-|14|-
CASRHTELNTEAFF
TGTGCCAGCAGACATACAGAACTGAACACTGAAGCTTTCTTT
>TRBJ2-7|TRBV11-3|-|14|once
CASSLDPRASPQYF
TGTGCCAGCAGCTTAGACCCCCGGGCCTCACCGCAGTACTTC
>TRBJ1-1|TRBV13|-|15|few
CASRQTGISNTEAFF
TGTGCCAGCAGACAAACCGGCATCTCGAACACTGAAGCTTTCTTT
>TRBJ2-3|TRBV10-2|TRBD2|19|-
CASSDPYAPSGGKADTQYF
TGCGCCAGCAGTGATCCCTATGCCCCTAGCGGGGGCAAAGCAGATACGCAGTATTTT
>TRBJ2-7|TRBV5-6|-|11|-
CASSTSYEQYF
TGTGCCAGCAGCACTTCCTACGAGCAGTACTTC
>TRBJ2-2|TRBV7-2|-|17|-
CASSLGFTGQTTGELFF
TGTGCCAGCAGCTTAGGATTTACAGGGCAAACCACCGGGGAGCTGTTTTTT
>TRBJ2-1|TRBV18|TRBD2|19|medium-sized
CASSPPGLAGTSSYNEQFF
TGTGCCAGCTCACCACCCGGACTAGCGGGGACCAGCTCCTACAATGAGCAGTTCTTC
>TRBJ2-7|TRBV11-3|TRBD2|17|-
CASSPGTKSGRVGEQYF
TGTGCCAGCAGCCCCGGGACTAAGTCAGGCCGGGTGGGCGAGCAGTACTTC